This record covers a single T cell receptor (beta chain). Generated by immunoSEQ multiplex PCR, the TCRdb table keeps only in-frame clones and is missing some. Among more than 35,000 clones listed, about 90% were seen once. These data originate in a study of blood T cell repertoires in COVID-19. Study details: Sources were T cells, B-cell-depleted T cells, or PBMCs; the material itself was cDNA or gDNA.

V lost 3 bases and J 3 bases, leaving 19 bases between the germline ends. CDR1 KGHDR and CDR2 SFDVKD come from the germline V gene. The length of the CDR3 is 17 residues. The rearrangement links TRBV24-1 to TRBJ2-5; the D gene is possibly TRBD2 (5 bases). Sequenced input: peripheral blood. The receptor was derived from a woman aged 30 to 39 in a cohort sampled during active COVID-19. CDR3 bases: TGTGCCACCAGTGATCCCCCCGGAGGTAGGGATAAAGAGACCCAGTACTTC. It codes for CATSDPPGGRDKETQYF.